This is a list of T cell receptor beta chains from one sample in a study of blood T cell repertoires in COVID-19. The method was immunoSEQ multiplex PCR; TCRdb's version includes in-frame clones alone and lacks a portion of them. This sample has 100,000 or so clones; roughly four fifths occur once, and the top ten carry around 13%. The sample consisted of peripheral blood. All receptors derive from a human donor in a cohort sampled during active COVID-19. The CDR3 runs from the conserved cysteine through the conserved F or W. A D gene is named only where the DNA matches it firmly. The listing skips clone size in some rows; elsewhere it reads once, few, many or a size class.

TRBJ1-1 | few | TRBV4-1 | . | CASSLRRSDTEAFF | TGCGCCAGCAGCCTTAGGCGGTCGGACACTGAAGCTTTCTTT
TRBJ1-6 | . | TRBV14 | . | CASSQDRTRAYNSPLHF | TGTGCCAGCAGCCAAGATCGGACGCGGGCCTATAATTCACCCCTCCACTTT
TRBJ2-7 | . | TRBV10-1 | TRBD1 | CASSEIQGLSYEQYF | TGCGCCAGCAGTGAGATACAGGGGCTCTCCTACGAGCAGTACTTC
TRBJ2-3 | . | TRBV3-1/TRBV3-2 | TRBD2 | CASSLGGLAGFTDTQYF | TGTGCCAGCAGCCTGGGGGGACTAGCGGGGTTCACAGATACGCAGTATTTT
TRBJ2-2 | few | TRBV5-8 | . | CASSLAYGATNTGELFF | TGTGCCAGCAGCTTGGCCTACGGAGCTACGAACACCGGGGAGCTGTTTTTT
TRBJ2-3 | . | TRBV9 | . | CASSTTERTDTQYF | TGTGCCAGCAGCACGACGGAGAGGACAGATACGCAGTATTTT
TRBJ2-7 | . | TRBV5-6 | . | CASSIADRISYEQYF | TGTGCCAGCAGCATCGCGGACAGAATCTCCTACGAGCAGTACTTC
TRBJ1-1 | few | TRBV3-1/TRBV3-2 | . | CASSQSGNTEAFF | TGTGCCAGCAGCCAATCAGGGAACACTGAAGCTTTCTTT
TRBJ1-3 | . | TRBV18 | . | CASSPPGRVGNTIYF | TGTGCCAGCTCACCTCCAGGGAGGGTTGGAAACACCATATATTTT
TRBJ1-4 | . | TRBV5-5 | TRBD1 | CASSLVTGAATNEKLFF | TGTGCCAGCAGCTTGGTCACAGGGGCCGCAACTAATGAAAAACTGTTTTTT
TRBJ1-1 | . | TRBV7-3 | TRBD1 | CASSSTGGLAEAFF | TGTGCCAGCAGCTCGACAGGGGGCTTAGCTGAAGCTTTCTTT
TRBJ1-1 | . | TRBV3-1/TRBV3-2 | . | CASRGGTEAFF | TGTGCCAGCAGGGGAGGCACTGAAGCTTTCTTT
TRBJ1-3 | . | TRBV11-2 | . | CASSSRLTATGNTIYF | TGTGCCAGCAGCTCCCGACTGACGGCAACTGGAAACACCATATATTTT
TRBJ2-1 | . | TRBV24-1 | TRBD1 | CATSDFRQGARLQFF | TGTGCCACCAGTGATTTTAGGCAGGGGGCTAGACTGCAGTTCTTC
TRBJ1-6 | . | TRBV5-1 | TRBD1 | CASSLATGGRRNSPLHF | TGCGCCAGCAGCTTGGCCACAGGGGGCCGGCGAAATTCACCCCTCCACTTT
TRBJ2-7 | . | TRBV6-2/TRBV6-3 | TRBD2 | CASSSRPTSGDSYEQYF | TGTGCCAGCAGTTCACGACCAACTAGCGGGGACTCCTACGAGCAGTACTTC
TRBJ2-3 | . | TRBV9 | . | CASSSSDSRTDTQYF | TGTGCCAGCAGCTCCTCGGACAGCCGCACAGATACGCAGTATTTT
TRBJ2-1 | few | TRBV7-2 | TRBD2 | CASSVQSGGANGEQFF | TGTGCCAGCAGCGTGCAAAGCGGGGGGGCCAATGGTGAGCAGTTCTTC
TRBJ1-2 | . | TRBV7-2 | TRBD1 | CASSSRTGGANYGYTF | TGTGCCAGCAGCTCGCGGACAGGAGGCGCTAACTATGGCTACACCTTC
TRBJ1-1 | . | TRBV5-6 | . | CASSPFGVSSDGNTEAFF | TGTGCCAGCAGCCCGTTTGGAGTTTCTTCCGACGGCAACACTGAAGCTTTCTTT
TRBJ2-1 | . | TRBV5-1 | . | CASSLASGLAYNEQFF | TGCGCCAGCAGCTTGGCTTCTGGCCTGGCCTACAATGAGCAGTTCTTC
TRBJ2-7 | . | TRBV28 | . | CASTRRGVRSYEQYF | TGTGCCAGCACCCGCAGGGGCGTGAGATCCTACGAGCAGTACTTC
TRBJ1-5 | . | TRBV6-1 | . | CASSVGTLGSNQPQHF | TGTGCCAGCAGTGTTGGGACACTAGGTAGCAATCAGCCCCAGCATTTT
TRBJ2-3 | once | TRBV29-1 | TRBD2 | CSVESAGGWTDTQYF | TGCAGCGTTGAATCGGCGGGGGGTTGGACAGATACGCAGTATTTT
TRBJ1-2 | . | TRBV13 | TRBD1 | CASSRDRGFYGYTF | TGTGCCAGCAGCCGGGACAGGGGGTTCTATGGCTACACCTTC
TRBJ2-5 | . | TRBV24-1 | . | CATAAGGDQETQYF | TGTGCCACCGCCGCCGGGGGAGACCAAGAGACCCAGTACTTC
TRBJ1-4 | . | TRBV10-2 | . | CASGGPSESDEKLFF | TGCGCCAGCGGAGGACCGTCAGAGAGTGATGAAAAACTGTTTTTT
TRBJ2-5 | . | TRBV3-1/TRBV3-2 | . | CASSQDVKRGTQYF | TGTGCCAGCAGCCAAGATGTTAAGAGAGGGACCCAGTACTTC
TRBJ2-3 | once | TRBV5-4 | TRBD2 | CASSRRTGRVTDTQYF | TGTGCCAGCAGCCGGAGGACTGGGAGGGTGACAGATACGCAGTATTTT
TRBJ1-1 | few | TRBV4-1 | TRBD1 | CASSQVMGQGNTEAFF | TGCGCCAGCAGCCAAGTCATGGGACAGGGGAACACTGAAGCTTTCTTT
TRBJ1-2 | . | TRBV4-1 | . | CASSHPGGTFYGYTF | TGCGCCAGCAGCCACCCGGGGGGCACCTTCTATGGCTACACCTTC
TRBJ1-6 | . | TRBV28 | TRBD1 | CASIIGGQGVSNSPLHF | TGTGCCAGCATCATAGGGGGACAGGGGGTCTCGAATTCACCCCTCCACTTT
TRBJ2-5 | once | TRBV5-4 | TRBD2 | CASSSPGSGGTQETQYF | TGTGCCAGCAGCTCCCCCGGGTCGGGGGGTACCCAAGAGACCCAGTACTTC
TRBJ2-7 | . | TRBV9 | . | CASSVAGDYEQYF | TGTGCCAGCAGCGTGGCAGGGGACTACGAGCAGTACTTC
TRBJ2-7 | . | TRBV18 | TRBD2 | CASSPAGGTYEQYF | TGTGCCAGCTCACCAGCGGGGGGCACGTACGAGCAGTACTTC
TRBJ2-2 | once | TRBV2 | . | CASSEATSFTGELFF | TGTGCCAGCAGTGAAGCAACTAGCTTCACCGGGGAGCTGTTTTTT
TRBJ1-5 | . | TRBV7-8 | . | CASSSDRINQPQHF | TGTGCCAGCAGCAGCGACAGGATCAATCAGCCCCAGCATTTT
TRBJ1-5 | . | TRBV25-1 | TRBD1 | CASSPGTVSNQPQHF | TGTGCCAGCAGTCCCGGGACAGTGAGCAATCAGCCCCAGCATTTT
TRBJ1-1 | . | TRBV12-5 | TRBD1 | CASGSPRAGGVTEAFF | TGTGCTAGTGGTTCCCCCCGGGCAGGGGGCGTCACTGAAGCTTTCTTT
TRBJ1-5 | . | TRBV24-1 | TRBD1 | CATSGATGGGEPQHF | TGTGCCACCAGTGGTGCTACAGGGGGCGGGGAGCCCCAGCATTTT
TRBJ2-7 | once | TRBV7-2 | TRBD1 | CASSLGTGGSYEQYF | TGTGCCAGCAGCTTAGGGACAGGGGGCTCCTACGAGCAGTACTTC
TRBJ2-1 | . | TRBV19 | . | CASSTPGQTGDEQFF | TGTGCCAGTAGTACCCCCGGACAGACTGGGGATGAGCAGTTCTTC